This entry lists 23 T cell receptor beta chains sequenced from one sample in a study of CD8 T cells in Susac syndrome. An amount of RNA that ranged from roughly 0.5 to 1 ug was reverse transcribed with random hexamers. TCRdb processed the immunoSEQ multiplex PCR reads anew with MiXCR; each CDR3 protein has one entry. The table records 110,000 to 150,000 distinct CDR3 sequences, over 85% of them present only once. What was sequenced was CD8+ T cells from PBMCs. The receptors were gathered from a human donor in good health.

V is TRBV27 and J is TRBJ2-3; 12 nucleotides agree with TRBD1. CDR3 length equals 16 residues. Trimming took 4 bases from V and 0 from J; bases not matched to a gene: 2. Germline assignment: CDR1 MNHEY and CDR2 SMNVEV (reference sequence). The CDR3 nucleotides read TGTGCCAGCAGTTGGGACAGGGGGCAGAGCACAGATACGCAGTATTTT. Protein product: CASSWDRGQSTDTQYF.

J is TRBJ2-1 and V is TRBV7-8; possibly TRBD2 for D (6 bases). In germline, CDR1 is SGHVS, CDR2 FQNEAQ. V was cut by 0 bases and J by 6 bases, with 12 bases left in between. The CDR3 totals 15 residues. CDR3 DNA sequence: TGTGCCAGCAGCTTAGCCCCTAGACTAGGCAATGAGCAGTTCTTC. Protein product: CASSLAPRLGNEQFF. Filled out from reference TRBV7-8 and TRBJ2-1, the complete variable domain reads GAGVSQSPRYKVAKRGQDVALRCDPISGHVSLFWYQQALGQGPEFLTYFQNEAQLDKSGLPSDRFFAERPEGSVSTLKIQRTQQEDSAVYLCASSLAPRLGNEQFFGPGTRLTVL.

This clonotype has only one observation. The CDR3 bases are TGTGCCAGCAGTGAAGCGTCCTGGGGGTCAGATACGCAGTATTTT. This translates into CASSEASWGSDTQYF. This rearrangement joins TRBV2 to TRBJ2-3; D tentatively fits TRBD1 or TRBD2 (5 bases each). Trimming shortened V by 0 bases and J by 4 bases, and 11 bases separated the two germline ends. CDR1 is SNHLY and CDR2 is FYNNEI in the germline V gene. This CDR3 is 15 amino acids long. The variable domain in full, with the rest retrieved from reference TRBV2 and TRBJ2-3, is EPEVTQTPSHQVTQMGQEVILRCVPISNHLYFYWYRQILGQKVEFLVSFYNNEISEKSEIFDDQFSVERPDGSNFTLKIRSTKLEDSAMYFCASSEASWGSDTQYFGPGTRLTVL.

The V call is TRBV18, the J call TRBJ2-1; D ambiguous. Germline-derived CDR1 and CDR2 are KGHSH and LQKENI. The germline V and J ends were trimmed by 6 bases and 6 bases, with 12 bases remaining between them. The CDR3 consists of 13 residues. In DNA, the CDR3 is TGTGCCAGCTCTCCCCCTGTCGGCAATGAGCAGTTCTTC. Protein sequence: CASSPPVGNEQFF.

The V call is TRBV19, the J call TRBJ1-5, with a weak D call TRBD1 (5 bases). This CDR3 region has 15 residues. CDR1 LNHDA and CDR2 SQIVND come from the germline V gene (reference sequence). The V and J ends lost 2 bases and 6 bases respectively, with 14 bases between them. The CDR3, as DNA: TGTGCCAGTAGTATAAAGGCCCGGGGGGGTCAGCCCCAGCATTTT. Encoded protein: CASSIKARGGQPQHF. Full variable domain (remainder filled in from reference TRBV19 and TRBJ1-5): DGGITQSPKYLFRKEGQNVTLSCEQNLNHDAMYWYRQDPGQGLRLIYYSQIVNDFQKGDIAEGYSVSREKKESFPLTVTSAQKNPTAFYLCASSIKARGGQPQHFGDGTRLSIL.

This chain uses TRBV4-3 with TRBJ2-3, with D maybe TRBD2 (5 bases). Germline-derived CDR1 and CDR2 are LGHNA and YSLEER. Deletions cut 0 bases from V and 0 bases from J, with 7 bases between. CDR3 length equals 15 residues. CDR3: CASSQEGSSTDTQYF. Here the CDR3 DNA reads TGCGCCAGCAGCCAAGAGGGGAGTAGCACAGATACGCAGTATTTT.

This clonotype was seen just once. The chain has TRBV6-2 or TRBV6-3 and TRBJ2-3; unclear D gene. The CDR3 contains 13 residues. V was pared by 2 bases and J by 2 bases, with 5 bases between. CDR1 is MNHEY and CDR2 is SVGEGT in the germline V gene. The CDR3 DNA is TGTGCCAGCAGTTACGCCCACACAGATACGCAGTATTTT. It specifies CASSYAHTDTQYF.

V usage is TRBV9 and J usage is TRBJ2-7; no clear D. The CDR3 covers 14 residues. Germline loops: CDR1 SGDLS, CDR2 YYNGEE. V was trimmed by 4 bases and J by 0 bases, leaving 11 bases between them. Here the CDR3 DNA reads TGTGCCAGCAGCCTTCGGTCGAGCTCCTACGAGCAGTACTTC. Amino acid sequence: CASSLRSSSYEQYF.

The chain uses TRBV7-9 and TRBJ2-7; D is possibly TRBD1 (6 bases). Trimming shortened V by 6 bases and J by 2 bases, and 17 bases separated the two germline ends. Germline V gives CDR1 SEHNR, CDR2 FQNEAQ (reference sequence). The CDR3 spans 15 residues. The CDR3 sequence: CASSLSQTGPYEQYF. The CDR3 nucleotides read TGTGCCAGCAGTCTCAGTCAAACAGGGCCCTACGAGCAGTACTTC.

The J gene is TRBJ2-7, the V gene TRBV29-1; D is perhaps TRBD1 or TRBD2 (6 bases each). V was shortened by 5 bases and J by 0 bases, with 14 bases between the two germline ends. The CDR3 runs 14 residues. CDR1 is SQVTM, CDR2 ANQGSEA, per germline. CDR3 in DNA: TGCAGCGTTATGGAACCGGGGGCCTCCTACGAGCAGTACTTC. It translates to CSVMEPGASYEQYF.

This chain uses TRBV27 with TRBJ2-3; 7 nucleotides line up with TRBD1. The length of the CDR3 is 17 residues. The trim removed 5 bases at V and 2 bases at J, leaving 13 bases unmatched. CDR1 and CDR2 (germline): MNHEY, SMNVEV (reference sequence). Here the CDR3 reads CASSPLVGGFPTDTQYF. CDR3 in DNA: TGTGCCAGCAGTCCCCTGGTAGGGGGCTTCCCCACAGATACGCAGTATTTT.

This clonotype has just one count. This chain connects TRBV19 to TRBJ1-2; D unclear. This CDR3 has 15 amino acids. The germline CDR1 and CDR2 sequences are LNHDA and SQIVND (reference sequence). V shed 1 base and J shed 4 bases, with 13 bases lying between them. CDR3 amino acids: CASSIGIDGTYGYTF. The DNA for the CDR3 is TGTGCCAGTAGTATAGGAATAGACGGAACCTATGGCTACACCTTC.

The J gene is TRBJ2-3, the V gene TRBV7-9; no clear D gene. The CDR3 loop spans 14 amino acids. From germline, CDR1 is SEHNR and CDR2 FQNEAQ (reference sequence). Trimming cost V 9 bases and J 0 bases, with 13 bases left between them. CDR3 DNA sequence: TGTGCCAGTGAGGACGGTTTGAGCACAGATACGCAGTATTTT. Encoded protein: CASEDGLSTDTQYF.

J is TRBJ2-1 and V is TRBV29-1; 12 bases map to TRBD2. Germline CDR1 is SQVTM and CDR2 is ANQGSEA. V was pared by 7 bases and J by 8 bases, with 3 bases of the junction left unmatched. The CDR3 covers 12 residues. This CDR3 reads CSASGRAHEQFF. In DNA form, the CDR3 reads TGCAGCGCTAGCGGGAGGGCCCATGAGCAGTTCTTC.

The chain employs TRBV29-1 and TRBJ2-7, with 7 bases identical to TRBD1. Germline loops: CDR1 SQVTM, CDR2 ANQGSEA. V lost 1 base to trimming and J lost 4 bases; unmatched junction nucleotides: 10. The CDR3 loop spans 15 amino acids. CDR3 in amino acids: CSVEAFPGQPYEQYF. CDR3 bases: TGCAGCGTTGAAGCTTTTCCGGGACAGCCGTACGAGCAGTACTTC.

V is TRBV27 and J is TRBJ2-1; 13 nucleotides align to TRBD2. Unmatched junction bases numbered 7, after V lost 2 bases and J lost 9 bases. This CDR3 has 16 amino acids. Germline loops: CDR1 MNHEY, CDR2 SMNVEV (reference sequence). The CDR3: CASSLTTSGRAFEQFF. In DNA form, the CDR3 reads TGTGCCAGCAGTTTAACCACTAGCGGGAGGGCCTTTGAGCAGTTCTTC.

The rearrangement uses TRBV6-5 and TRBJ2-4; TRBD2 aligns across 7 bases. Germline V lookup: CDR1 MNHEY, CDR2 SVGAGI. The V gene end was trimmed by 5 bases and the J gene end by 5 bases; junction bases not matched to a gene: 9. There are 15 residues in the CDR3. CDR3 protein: CASSTIRDYQNIQYF. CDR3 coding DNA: TGTGCCAGCAGTACGATCCGGGACTACCAAAACATTCAGTACTTC.

CDR3 amino acids: CSARGGEGFKTYYEQYF. The CDR3 DNA is TGCAGTGCTAGAGGTGGAGAAGGCTTCAAGACCTACTACGAGCAGTACTTC. The genes are TRBV20-1 and TRBJ2-7; D call uncertain. Trimming cost V 1 base and J 3 bases, with 22 bases left between them. This CDR3 spans 17 amino acids. Germline CDR1 is DFQATT and CDR2 is SNEGSKA (reference sequence).

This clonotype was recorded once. CDR3 sequence: CASSLAVLANYNEQFF. DNA for the CDR3: TGTGCCAGCAGCTTAGCGGTGCTAGCGAATTACAATGAGCAGTTCTTC. The rearrangement joins TRBV7-9 to TRBJ2-1, with D tentatively TRBD2 (6 bases). The CDR3 loop spans 16 amino acids. The V and J ends lost 0 bases and 4 bases respectively, with 13 bases between them. Germline-derived CDR1 and CDR2 are SEHNR and FQNEAQ (reference sequence).

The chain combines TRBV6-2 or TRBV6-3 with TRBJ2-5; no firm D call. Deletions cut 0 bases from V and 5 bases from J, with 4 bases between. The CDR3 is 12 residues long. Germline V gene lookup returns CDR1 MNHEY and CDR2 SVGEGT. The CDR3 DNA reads TGTGCCAGCAGTTACTCAAGGGAGACCCAGTACTTC. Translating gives CASSYSRETQYF.

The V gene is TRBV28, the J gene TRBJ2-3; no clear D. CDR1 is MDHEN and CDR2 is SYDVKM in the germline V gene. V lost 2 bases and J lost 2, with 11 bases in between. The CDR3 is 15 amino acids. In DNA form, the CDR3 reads TGTGCCAGCAGTTTAGTGGAGACCTCCACAGATACGCAGTATTTT. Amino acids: CASSLVETSTDTQYF. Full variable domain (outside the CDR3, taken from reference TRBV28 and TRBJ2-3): DVKVTQSSRYLVKRTGEKVFLECVQDMDHENMFWYRQDPGLGLRLIYFSYDVKMKEKGDIPEGYSVSREKKERFSLILESASTNQTSMYLCASSLVETSTDTQYFGPGTRLTVL.

CDR3 sequence reads: CASSLLSTDTQYF. The DNA of the CDR3 is TGTGCCAGCAGCCTCCTAAGCACAGATACGCAGTATTTT. The chain links TRBV3-1 to TRBJ2-3; D is undetermined. The CDR3 runs to 13 residues. V lost 4 bases, J lost 0 bases, and 5 bases lay in between. Germline CDR1 reads LGHDT; CDR2 reads YNNKEL (reference sequence).

The CDR3 spells CASSQDFGQPQHF. The CDR3 region has the DNA TGTGCCAGCAGCCAGGATTTCGGTCAGCCCCAGCATTTT. The chain couples TRBV7-2 to TRBJ1-5; no definite D call. The CDR3 sequence is 13 residues long. Germline V gene data show CDR1 as SGHTA and CDR2 as FQGNSA. Trimming stripped 5 bases from V and 6 bases from J, with 11 bases between.